This T cell receptor beta chain was sequenced during a study of T cells in Graves' hyperthyroidism and ophthalmopathy (dated by TCRdb to the late 2010s). For the study in its entirety: Peripheral blood was sampled at the time of initial diagnosis, prior to any treatment. To identify TCR V-J signatures that set the groups apart, the researchers used a discovery cohort of 100 or so patients, made up of 43 with Graves' ophthalmopathy and some 56 with stable Graves' hyperthyroidism. Prospective prediction of ophthalmopathy was tested in an independent validation cohort consisting of some 18 hyperthyroidism patients and some 16 patients who later progressed to ophthalmopathy. The 100 or so discovery patients were randomly divided into training and test sets at a 7:3 ratio. The study also compared thyroid tissue and blood T-cell repertoires from over 5 Graves' hyperthyroidism patients. After blood sampling, hyperthyroidism patients were treated with methimazole at a starting dose of 30 mg daily, and ophthalmopathy patients were treated with high-dose intravenous methylprednisolone. The paper reports TCR Vbeta CDR3 sequencing of some 140 peripheral blood samples: approximately 43 ophthalmopathy, approximately 74 hyperthyroidism and some 17 progressor patients. Paper-wide results and their limitations: Blood samples also contained most of the expanded thyroid clonotypes (frequency above 0.001), which suggests that blood repertoires may reflect thyroid immune responses. In validation, the model predicted progression to ophthalmopathy a median of about 6.5 months before onset, with about 70% sensitivity and more than 72% specificity. Ophthalmopathy was separated from stable hyperthyroidism by a 13 V-J signature model, with around 90% sensitivity and about 84% specificity obtained in cross-validation and 80%/75% obtained in testing. Sample size was not statistically predetermined, and investigators were not blinded to group allocation.

From a lookup of the germline V gene, CDR1 and CDR2 are SGDLS and YYNGEE. The CDR3 contains 15 residues, cysteine and phenylalanine counted. The retained sequence is limited to the CDR3, 45 bases, with the frame set at the first base. V is pared back by 0 bases and J by 5 bases, with 11 bases lying between the germline termini. Graves' hyperthyroidism was defined as stable when no progression to ophthalmopathy occurred over 18 months of follow-up. Hyperthyroidism patients were newly diagnosed, had a disease duration of under 2 months, and were aged 18 to 65 years. Patients with uncontrolled infections, other autoimmune diseases, pregnancy or lactation were excluded. Diagnoses were established on the basis of clinical symptoms, serum thyroxine and TRAb, thyroid ultrasound, and orbital computed tomography. PBMCs were separated from about 10 ml of fresh peripheral blood using Ficoll-Paque density gradient centrifugation. Total RNA was extracted using Trizol reagent, and RNA quality was assessed on an Agilent 2100 Bioanalyzer.

Worth noting for this clonotype: Its antigen has not been determined. No clone much larger than this one lies a single base away; base qualities are absent.

The TCR beta CDR3 regions were amplified from RNA transcripts. For the first round of RT-PCR on the TCR CDR3, the HTBI primer set was used together with the Qiagen OneStep RT-PCR kit. The libraries were constructed in a second round of multiplex PCR and then size-selected and purified. The libraries were sequenced on an Illumina HiSeq2000 using paired-end 100 bp reads. Regarding the original processing steps: SOAPnuke was used to process the raw data, removing reads that contained adapters or uncalled bases, had a mean Phred below 15, or lacked an exact match to the constant primer or identifier. High-quality paired reads were merged with COPE v1.2.5, and unique nucleotide sequences were defined as clonotypes. MiTCR v1.1 was used to align clonotypes to the IMGT TRBV, TRBD and TRBJ reference segments. Analysis was restricted to V-J combinations with a frequency above 0.0001, which covered 98% to 99.2% of repertoires. A TCS score was defined as the ratio of F50 (clonal expansion) to E x V (chaos), with BLOSUM62-based TCRdist applied between CDR3 peptides within each V-J. Welch's t-statistics and random forest reduced 500 to 550 V-J features to roughly 13, which were used in a naive Bayes classifier (R e1071). TCRdb trimmed the raw reads at Q25, called clones with MiXCR and kept productive beta chains. CDR3 protein duplicates are merged, each entry listing the most common genes and DNA. TCRdb's processing, not the study's, gives the V and J calls here. In all, the sample holds a few hundred thousand distinct CDR3 sequences, and around 20% of those were seen once. About 48% of the sample is held by the ten biggest clonotypes.

In this chain, TRBV9 is recombined with TRBJ1-4; the D gene lacks a confident call. This TCR came from a man aged 40-50 years with Graves' hyperthyroidism. The specimen was blood. The DNA is as follows: TGTGCCAGCAGCGTAGGAGGGAGACAAAATGAAAAACTGTTTTTT. Translated, it gives CASSVGGRQNEKLFF.